This TCR beta chain was recorded in a study of T cell repertoires in cytomegalovirus infection. Study details: An indication of both CMV infection and matching HLA type came from public TCR beta signatures. Study-wide results and caveats: HLA-C-restricted CMV-specific TCR beta clonotypes prevailed in the ex vivo response.

TCRdb reprocessed the reads via MiXCR and lists one record per CDR3 protein. This sample has about 130,000 distinct CDR3 sequences, with roughly 25% found just once. The CDR3 has 12 residues. Germline loops: CDR1 SGHTA, CDR2 FQGTGA. Trimming took 6 bases from V and 5 from J, leaving 8 bases between them. This clonotype was found a few times. The antigen is not known. The TCR originated in a human donor in good health (CMV status not recorded). Some clones in this sample may be carry-over from other donors' samples. The sample consisted of PBMCs, sequenced either directly or after in vitro stimulation (not recorded which). The rearrangement links TRBV7-3 to TRBJ1-5; unclear D gene. The CDR3 sequence is CASRIIDQPQHF. In nucleotides, the CDR3 is TGTGCCAGCAGAATAATTGATCAGCCCCAGCATTTT.